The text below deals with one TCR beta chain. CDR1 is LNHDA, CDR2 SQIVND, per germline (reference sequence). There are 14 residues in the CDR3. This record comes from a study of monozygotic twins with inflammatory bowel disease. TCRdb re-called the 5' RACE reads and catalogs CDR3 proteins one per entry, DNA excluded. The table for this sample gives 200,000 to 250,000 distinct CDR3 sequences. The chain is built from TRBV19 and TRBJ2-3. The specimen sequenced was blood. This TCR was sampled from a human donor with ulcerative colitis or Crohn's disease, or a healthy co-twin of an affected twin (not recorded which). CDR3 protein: CASRRADSTDTQYF.